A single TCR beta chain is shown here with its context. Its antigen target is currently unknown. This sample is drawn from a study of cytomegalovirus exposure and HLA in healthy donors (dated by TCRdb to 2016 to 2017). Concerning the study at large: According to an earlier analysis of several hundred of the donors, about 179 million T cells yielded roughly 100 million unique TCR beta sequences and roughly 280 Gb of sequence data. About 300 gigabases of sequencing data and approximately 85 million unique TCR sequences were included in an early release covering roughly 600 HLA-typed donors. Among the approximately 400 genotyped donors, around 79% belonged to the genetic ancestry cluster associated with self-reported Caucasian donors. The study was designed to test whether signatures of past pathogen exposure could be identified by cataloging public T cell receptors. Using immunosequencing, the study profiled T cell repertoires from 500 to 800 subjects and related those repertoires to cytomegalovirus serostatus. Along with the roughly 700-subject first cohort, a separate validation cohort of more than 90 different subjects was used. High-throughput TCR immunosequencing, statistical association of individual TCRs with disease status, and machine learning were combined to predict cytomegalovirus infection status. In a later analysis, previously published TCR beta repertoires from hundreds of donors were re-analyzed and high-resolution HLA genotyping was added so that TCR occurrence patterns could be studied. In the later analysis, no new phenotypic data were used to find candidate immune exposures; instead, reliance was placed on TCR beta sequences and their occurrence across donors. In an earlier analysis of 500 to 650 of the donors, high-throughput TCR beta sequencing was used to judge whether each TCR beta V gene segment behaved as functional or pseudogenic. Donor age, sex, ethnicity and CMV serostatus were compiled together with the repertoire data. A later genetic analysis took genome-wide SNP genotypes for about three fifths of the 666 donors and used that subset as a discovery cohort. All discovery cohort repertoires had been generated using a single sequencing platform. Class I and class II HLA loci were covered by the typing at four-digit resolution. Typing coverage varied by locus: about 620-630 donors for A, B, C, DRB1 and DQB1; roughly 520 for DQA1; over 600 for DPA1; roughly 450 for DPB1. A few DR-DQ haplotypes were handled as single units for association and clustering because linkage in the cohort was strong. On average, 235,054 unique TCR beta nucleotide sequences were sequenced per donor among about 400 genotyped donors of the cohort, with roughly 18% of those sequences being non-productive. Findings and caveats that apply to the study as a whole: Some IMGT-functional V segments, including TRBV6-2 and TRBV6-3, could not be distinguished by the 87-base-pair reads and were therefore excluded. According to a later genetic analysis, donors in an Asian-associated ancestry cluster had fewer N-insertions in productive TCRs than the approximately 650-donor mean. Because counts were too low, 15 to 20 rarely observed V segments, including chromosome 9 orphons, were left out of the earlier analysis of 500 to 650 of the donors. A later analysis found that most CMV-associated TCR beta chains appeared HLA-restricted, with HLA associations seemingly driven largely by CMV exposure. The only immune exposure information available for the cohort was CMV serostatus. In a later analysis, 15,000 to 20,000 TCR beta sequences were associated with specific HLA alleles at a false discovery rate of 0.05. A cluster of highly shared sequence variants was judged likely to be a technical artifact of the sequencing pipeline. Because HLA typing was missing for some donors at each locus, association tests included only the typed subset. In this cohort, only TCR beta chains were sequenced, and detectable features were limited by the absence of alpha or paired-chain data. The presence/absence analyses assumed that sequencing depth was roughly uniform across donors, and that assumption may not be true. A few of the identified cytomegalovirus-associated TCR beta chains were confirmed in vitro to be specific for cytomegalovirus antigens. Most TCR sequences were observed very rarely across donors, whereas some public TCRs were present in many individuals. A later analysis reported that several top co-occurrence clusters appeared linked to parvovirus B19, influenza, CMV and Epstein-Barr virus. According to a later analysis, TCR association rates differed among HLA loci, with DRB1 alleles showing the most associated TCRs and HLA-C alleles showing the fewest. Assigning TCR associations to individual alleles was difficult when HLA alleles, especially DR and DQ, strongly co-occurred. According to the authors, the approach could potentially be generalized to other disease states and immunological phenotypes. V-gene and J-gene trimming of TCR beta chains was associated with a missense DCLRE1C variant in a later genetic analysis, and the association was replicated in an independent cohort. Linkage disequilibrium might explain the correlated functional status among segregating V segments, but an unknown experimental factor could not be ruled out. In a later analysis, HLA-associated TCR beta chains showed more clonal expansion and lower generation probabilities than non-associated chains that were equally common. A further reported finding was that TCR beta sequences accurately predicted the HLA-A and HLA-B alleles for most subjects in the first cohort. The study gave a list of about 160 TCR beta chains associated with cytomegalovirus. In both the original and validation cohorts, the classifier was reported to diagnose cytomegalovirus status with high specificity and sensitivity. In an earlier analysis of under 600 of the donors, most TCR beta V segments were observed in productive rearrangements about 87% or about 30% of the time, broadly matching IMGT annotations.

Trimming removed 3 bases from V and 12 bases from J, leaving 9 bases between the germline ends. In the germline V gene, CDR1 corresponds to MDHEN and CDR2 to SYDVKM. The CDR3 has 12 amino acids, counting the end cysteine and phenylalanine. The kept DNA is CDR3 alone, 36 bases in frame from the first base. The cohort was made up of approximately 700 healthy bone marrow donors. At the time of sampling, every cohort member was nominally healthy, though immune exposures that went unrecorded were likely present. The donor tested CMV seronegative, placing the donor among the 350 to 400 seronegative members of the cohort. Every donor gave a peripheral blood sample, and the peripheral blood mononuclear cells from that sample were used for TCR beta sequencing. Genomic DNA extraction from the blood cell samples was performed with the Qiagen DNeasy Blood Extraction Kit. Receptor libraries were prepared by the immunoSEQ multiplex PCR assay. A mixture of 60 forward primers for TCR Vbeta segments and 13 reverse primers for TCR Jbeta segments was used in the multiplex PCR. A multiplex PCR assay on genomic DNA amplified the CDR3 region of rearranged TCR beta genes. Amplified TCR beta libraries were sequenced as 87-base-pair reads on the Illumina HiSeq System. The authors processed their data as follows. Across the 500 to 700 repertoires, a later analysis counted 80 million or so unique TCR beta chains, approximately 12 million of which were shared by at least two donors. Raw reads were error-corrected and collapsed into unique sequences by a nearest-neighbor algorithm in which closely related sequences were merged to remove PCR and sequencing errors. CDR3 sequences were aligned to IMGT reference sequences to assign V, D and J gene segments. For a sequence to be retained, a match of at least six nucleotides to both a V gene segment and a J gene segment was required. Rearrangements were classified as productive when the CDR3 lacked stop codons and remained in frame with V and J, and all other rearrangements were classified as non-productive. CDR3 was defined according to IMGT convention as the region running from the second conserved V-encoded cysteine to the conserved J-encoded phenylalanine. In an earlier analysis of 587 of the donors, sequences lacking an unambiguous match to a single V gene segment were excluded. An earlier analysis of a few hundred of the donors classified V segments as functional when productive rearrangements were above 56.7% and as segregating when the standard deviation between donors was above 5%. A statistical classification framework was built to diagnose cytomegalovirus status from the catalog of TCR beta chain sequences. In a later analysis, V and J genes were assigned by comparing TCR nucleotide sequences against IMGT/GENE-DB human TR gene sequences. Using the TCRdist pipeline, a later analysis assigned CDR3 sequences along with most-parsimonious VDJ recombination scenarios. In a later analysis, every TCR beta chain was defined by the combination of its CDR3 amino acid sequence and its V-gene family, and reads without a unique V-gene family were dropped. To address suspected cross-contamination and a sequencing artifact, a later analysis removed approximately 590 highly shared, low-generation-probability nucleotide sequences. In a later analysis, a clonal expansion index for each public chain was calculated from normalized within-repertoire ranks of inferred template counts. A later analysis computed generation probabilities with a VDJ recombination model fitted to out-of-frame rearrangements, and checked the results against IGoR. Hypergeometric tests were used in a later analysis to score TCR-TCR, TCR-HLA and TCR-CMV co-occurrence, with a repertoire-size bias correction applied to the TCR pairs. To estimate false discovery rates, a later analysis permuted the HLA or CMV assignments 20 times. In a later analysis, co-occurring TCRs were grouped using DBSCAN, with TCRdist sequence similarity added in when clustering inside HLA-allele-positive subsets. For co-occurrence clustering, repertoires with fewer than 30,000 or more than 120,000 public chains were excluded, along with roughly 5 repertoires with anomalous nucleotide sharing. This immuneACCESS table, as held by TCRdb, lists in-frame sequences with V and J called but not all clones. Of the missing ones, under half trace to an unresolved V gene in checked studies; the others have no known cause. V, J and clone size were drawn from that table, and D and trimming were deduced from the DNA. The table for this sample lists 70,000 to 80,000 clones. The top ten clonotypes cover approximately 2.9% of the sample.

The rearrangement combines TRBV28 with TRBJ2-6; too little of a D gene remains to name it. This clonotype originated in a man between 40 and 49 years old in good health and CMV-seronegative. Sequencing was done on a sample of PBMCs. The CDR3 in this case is CASSLENRVLTF. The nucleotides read TGTGCCAGCAGTTTGGAGAACCGCGTCCTGACTTTC.